This T cell receptor (beta chain) was found in a study of T cells after yellow fever vaccination (dated by TCRdb to the late 2010s). Background for the entire study: Libraries from fractions with low cell numbers were prepared with the SMART-Seq v4 Ultra Low Input RNA kit. Two healthy male donors made up the cohort, one aged 18 to 30 years and the other aged 30 to 39 years. To follow T-cell clones before and after both primary and booster YFV17D yellow fever vaccination, bulk TCR alpha and beta repertoires underwent longitudinal sequencing. Blood was collected at multiple timepoints before and after primary and secondary immunization, and bulk PBMC replicates and cell subsets were isolated. The investigation overall reported the following: A small fraction of clonotypes appeared in both the CD4 and CD8 compartments, likely as a result of convergent recombination. The secondary T-cell response was found to be weaker but faster than the primary response, with a peak reached on day 5 rather than on day 15. Only a couple of donors were included in the study, so the extent to which the findings can be generalized is limited. FACS-sorted repertoires could contain abundant contaminating clonotypes from the bulk population, so computational filtering was required. Most clones expanded after primary vaccination were re-detected after the booster (almost 98% of CD4 and around nine tenths of CD8), suggesting broad memory maintenance.

This clonotype was seen ten or more times. Its antigen has not been determined. Base qualities were left out, and no much larger clone turns up one base away. The sample's treatment or condition label is to be understood as: live attenuated yellow fever vaccine strain. A standard Ficoll-Paque protocol was used to isolate PBMCs from peripheral blood. Dynabeads CD4 and CD8 positive selection kits were used to isolate the CD4 and CD8 T-cell fractions. RNA was extracted with TriZol from bulk PBMCs, CD4 and CD8 fractions, and dextramer-positive and dextramer-negative fractions. Synthesis of TCR cDNA relied on 5'RACE template switching, a step that introduced a universal primer site along with unique molecular identifiers. Priming for cDNA synthesis came from both the TCR alpha and TCR beta constant segments. Two PCR steps were used to amplify libraries, with sample barcodes and sequencing adapters being added in the second step. Sequencing of libraries was done on Illumina HiSeq 2500 (2x100 bp) or NovaSeq (2x150 bp). The paper's processing steps were these. Reads were demultiplexed and collapsed into UMI consensus sequences with MIGEC, and V(D)J alignment was performed with MiXCR. Clonotypes responding to the vaccine were identified with edgeR on replicate PBMC samples, with the criteria of FDR below 0.01 and a log2 fold change above 5 up to day 15. Each bulk clonotype was labeled CD4 or CD8 based on which sequenced repertoire, CD4 or CD8, contained the clonotype at higher abundance. TCRdb ran its own pipeline on the public reads, namely fastp trimming at Q25 and MiXCR clone calling, and kept in-frame beta chains. Rows are unified per CDR3 protein, each entry keeping the most common DNA and genes. The V and J calls here are based on TCRdb, not the publication. This sample is represented by 200,000 to 300,000 distinct CDR3 sequences; approximately 6.7% of them were singletons. The ten largest clones take up roughly 1% of the sample.

Germline trimming amounts to 0 bases on V and 8 bases on J, with 5 as the count of junction bases outside the gene matches. CDR1 and CDR2 (SGHRS, YFSETQ) derive from the germline V gene. The CDR3 goes from the cysteine to the phenylalanine over 16 residues. Solely the CDR3 DNA is kept, with 48 bases framed from the first base. This clonotype was sampled from a man aged 30-40 years who received the YFV17D yellow fever vaccine. The material sequenced was CD4+ T cells sorted from PBMCs, taken on the day of the yellow fever booster vaccination. This sequence uses TRBV5-1 and TRBJ1-6; 10 bases in between match TRBD1. The encoded CDR3 is CASSLVNGQGDSPLHF. Read as DNA, the sequence is TGCGCCAGCAGCTTGGTTAACGGACAGGGGGATTCACCCCTCCACTTT.